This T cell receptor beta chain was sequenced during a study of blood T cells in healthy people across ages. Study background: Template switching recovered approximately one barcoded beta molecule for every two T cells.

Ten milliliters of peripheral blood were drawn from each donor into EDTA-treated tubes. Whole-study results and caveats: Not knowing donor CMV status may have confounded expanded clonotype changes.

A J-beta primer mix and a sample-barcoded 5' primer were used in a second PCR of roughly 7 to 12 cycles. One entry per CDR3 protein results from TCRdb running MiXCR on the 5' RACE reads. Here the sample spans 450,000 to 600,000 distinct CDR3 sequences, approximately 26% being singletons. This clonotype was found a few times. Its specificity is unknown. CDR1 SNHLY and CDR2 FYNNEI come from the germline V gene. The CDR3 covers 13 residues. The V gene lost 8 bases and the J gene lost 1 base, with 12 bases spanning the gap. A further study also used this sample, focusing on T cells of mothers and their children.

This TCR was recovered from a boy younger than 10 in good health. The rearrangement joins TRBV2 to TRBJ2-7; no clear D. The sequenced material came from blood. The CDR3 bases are TGTGCCAGCGCGGCCGGATATTCCTACGAGCAGTACTTC. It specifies CASAAGYSYEQYF.